Presented here are 15 T cell receptor beta chains from one specimen sequenced in a study of blood T cell repertoires in COVID-19. Some clones are missing from TCRdb's copy, which holds only in-frame ones; the method was immunoSEQ multiplex PCR. Among 200,000 to 250,000 clones listed, roughly 80% were seen once. Sequenced sample: PBMCs or T cells enriched from blood (not recorded which). The origin of the receptors is a woman between 50 and 59 years old who had been exposed to COVID-19.

V is TRBV5-1 and J is TRBJ2-2, with no clear D. The V end lost 0 bases, the J end lost 3 bases, and 3 bases lay between the germline ends. The CDR3 has 13 residues. CDR1 is SGHRS, CDR2 YFSETQ, per germline. In DNA form, the CDR3 reads TGCGCCAGCAGCTTGGCTGACACCGGGGAGCTGTTTTTT. Translated, it gives CASSLADTGELFF.

The chain is built from TRBV5-4 and TRBJ1-5, with D unresolved. Germline V gene lookup returns CDR1 SGHNT and CDR2 YYREEE (reference sequence). The CDR3 is made up of 14 amino acids. V lost 0 bases, J lost 6 bases, and 10 bases lay in between. CDR3 sequence: CASSLGGSGQPQHF. In nucleotides, the CDR3 is TGTGCCAGCAGCTTGGGAGGGTCCGGTCAGCCCCAGCATTTT.

V and J are TRBV6-1 and TRBJ2-1, with D unresolved. CDR3 length equals 13 residues. Germline V lookup: CDR1 MNHNS, CDR2 SASEGT. The ends were cut back, 0 bases at V and 6 bases at J, with 6 bases in the middle. The CDR3 nucleotides read TGTGCCAGCAGTGAAGCCTTCCTCAATGAGCAGTTCTTC. Amino acid sequence: CASSEAFLNEQFF.

The chain uses TRBV10-3 and TRBJ1-2, with TRBD1 as a possible D gene (6 bases). The CDR3 loop spans 15 amino acids. Trimming removed 4 bases at V and 3 bases at J, with 15 bases between. Per the germline V gene, CDR1 is ENHRY and CDR2 is SYGVKD. The DNA for the CDR3 is TGTGCCATCAGTGTGGGTCAGGGGCTCCACTATGGCTACACCTTC. It codes for CAISVGQGLHYGYTF.

The CDR3 sequence: CASRREVGGYTF. CDR3 DNA: TGTGCCAGCAGGAGGGAAGTAGGGGGCTACACCTTC. The genes are TRBV25-1 and TRBJ1-2; D gene unclear. There are 12 residues in the CDR3. Germline CDR1 and CDR2: MGHDK and SYGVNS. Trimming took 6 bases from V and 8 from J, leaving 13 bases between them.

The V gene is TRBV18, the J gene TRBJ1-1, with D hard to call. Germline V gene sequence: CDR1 KGHSH, CDR2 LQKENI. Trimming pared 3 bases from V and 6 bases from J, leaving 17 bases between. This CDR3 has 15 amino acids. This chain's CDR3 is CASSPYGRRFPEAFF. Here the CDR3 DNA reads TGTGCCAGCTCACCCTACGGTAGGAGGTTCCCTGAAGCTTTCTTT.

This rearrangement joins TRBV7-2 to TRBJ1-5; D remains unclear. Germline loops: CDR1 SGHTA, CDR2 FQGNSA. This CDR3 is 12 amino acids long. Deletions cut 5 bases from V and 0 bases from J, with 2 bases between. The CDR3 DNA is TGTGCCAGCAGCCTTAGCAATCAGCCCCAGCATTTT. Translation gives CASSLSNQPQHF.

This chain connects TRBV5-5 to TRBJ2-1; no reliable D call. Germline V gene lookup returns CDR1 SGHKS and CDR2 YYEKEE (reference sequence). The CDR3 consists of 13 residues. V lost 7 bases to trimming and J lost 6 bases, with 14 bases between them. In nucleotides, the CDR3 is TGTGCCAGCGCCCCACATTTTATCAATGAGCAGTTCTTC. It specifies CASAPHFINEQFF.

This chain uses TRBV9 with TRBJ1-1; D perhaps matches TRBD1 (6 bases). The germline gives CDR1 SGDLS, CDR2 YYNGEE. The CDR3 loop spans 13 amino acids. Trimming stripped 3 bases from V and 6 bases from J, with 12 bases between. The CDR3 protein is CASSERGSSEAFF. The DNA for the CDR3 is TGTGCCAGCAGCGAGAGGGGGAGCTCTGAAGCTTTCTTT.

This chain links TRBV7-9 with TRBJ1-4; no clear D gene. From germline, CDR1 is SEHNR and CDR2 FQNEAQ (reference sequence). The CDR3 runs 12 residues. The V end lost 4 bases, the J end lost 8 bases, and 8 bases lay between the germline ends. CDR3 sequence: CASSWGGEKLFF. In DNA form, the CDR3 reads TGTGCCAGCAGCTGGGGAGGAGAAAAACTGTTTTTT. Together with reference TRBV7-9 and TRBJ1-4, the CDR3 gives the full variable domain: DTGVSQNPRHKITKRGQNVTFRCDPISEHNRLYWYRQTLGQGPEFLTYFQNEAQLEKSRLLSDRFSAERPKGSFSTLEIQRTEQGDSAMYLCASSWGGEKLFFGSGTQLSVL.

The chain links TRBV5-4 to TRBJ1-2; D is unresolved. Germline CDR1 SGHNT, CDR2 YYREEE (reference sequence). This CDR3 contains 13 residues. Trimming removed 3 bases from V and 5 bases from J, with 11 bases in between. CDR3 region: CASSSQEHYGYTF. In DNA, the CDR3 is TGTGCCAGCAGCTCTCAGGAACATTATGGCTACACCTTC.

This clone was detected only once. The V gene is TRBV5-1, the J gene TRBJ2-1; tentatively, D is TRBD2 (6 bases). This CDR3 spans 14 amino acids. V was cut by 2 bases and J by 6 bases, with 12 bases left in between. Germline CDR1 SGHRS, CDR2 YFSETQ. The CDR3 region has the DNA TGCGCCAGCAGCTTAAGCGGGTGGAGCAATGAGCAGTTCTTC. As protein: CASSLSGWSNEQFF. Together with reference TRBV5-1 and TRBJ2-1, the CDR3 gives the full variable domain: KAGVTQTPRYLIKTRGQQVTLSCSPISGHRSVSWYQQTPGQGLQFLFEYFSETQRNKGNFPGRFSGRQFSNSRSEMNVSTLELGDSALYLCASSLSGWSNEQFFGPGTRLTVL.

The chain links TRBV7-2 to TRBJ2-2; 7 nucleotides align to TRBD1. The germline V gene encodes CDR1 SGHTA and CDR2 FQGNSA. Trimming cost V 3 bases and J 6 bases; bases outside gene matches: 7. CDR3 size: 15 residues. CDR3 DNA: TGTGCCAGCAGCTTGGACAGGAAGGCCTCCGGGGAGCTGTTTTTT. This translates into CASSLDRKASGELFF.

V is TRBV19 and J is TRBJ2-7; D is unresolved. The CDR3 runs to 13 residues. The V gene lost 1 base and the J gene lost 3 bases, with 7 bases spanning the gap. Germline V gene sequence: CDR1 LNHDA, CDR2 SQIVND (reference sequence). CDR3 residues: CASSIAYGYEQYF. CDR3 DNA sequence: TGTGCCAGTAGTATAGCGTACGGCTACGAGCAGTACTTC.

The chain joins TRBV12-5 to TRBJ1-5; D unclear. This CDR3 has 13 amino acids. With 1 base removed from V and 3 bases from J, the gap between germline ends came to 4 bases. Germline CDR1 is LGHNT and CDR2 is FRNRAP. For the CDR3, the DNA is TGTGCTAGTGGTTTGGCCCTCAATCAGCCCCAGCATTTT. It specifies CASGLALNQPQHF.